Below, 30 T cell receptor beta chains from the same sample are listed, as sequenced in a study of blood T cell repertoires in COVID-19. This table comes from immunoSEQ multiplex PCR, and its TCRdb copy is limited to in-frame clones, with some not included. The profile shows 84,000 or so clones, just under 85% of them singletons. The sample comprised peripheral blood. The source is an elderly man with active or convalescent COVID-19.

The chain couples TRBV3-1 (or the pseudogene TRBV3-2) to TRBJ2-1; D might be TRBD2 (7 bases). The CDR3 is made up of 14 amino acids. Germline V lookup: CDR1 LGHDT, CDR2 YNNKEL (reference sequence). Trimming left V 2 bases short and J 7 bases short, with 12 bases between. The CDR3 protein is CASSQRGASNEQFF. CDR3 bases: TGTGCCAGCAGCCAACGGGGGGCCTCAAATGAGCAGTTCTTC.

The chain uses TRBV12-3 or TRBV12-4 and TRBJ1-2; 7 bases are shared with TRBD1. This CDR3 contains 13 residues. With V trimmed by 5 bases and J by 4 bases, 4 bases remained unmatched. CDR3: CASSVGQIYGYTF. The CDR3 DNA sequence: TGTGCCAGCAGTGTGGGACAGATCTATGGCTACACCTTC.

The V and J genes are TRBV4-1 and TRBJ2-5; 11 bases map to TRBD2. The germline V gene has CDR1 MGHRA and CDR2 YSYEKL. The J segment lost 2 bases and the V segment lost 1 base, leaving 3 bases of the junction unmatched. This CDR3 is 16 amino acids long. In nucleotides, the CDR3 is TGCGCCAGCAGCCAAGGGTCTAGCGGGGGGCAAGAGACCCAGTACTTC. Residues: CASSQGSSGGQETQYF.

This sequence joins TRBV28 and TRBJ2-3; 7 positions match TRBD1. CDR1 and CDR2 from the germline V gene are MDHEN and SYDVKM. The junction had 12 bases not matched to a gene; V was cut back by 6 bases and J by 3 bases. The CDR3 runs to 16 residues. In nucleotides, the CDR3 is TGTGCCAGCAGACGCCTTAAATACAGGGGAACAGATACGCAGTATTTT. It encodes CASRRLKYRGTDTQYF.

The chain carries TRBV5-1 and TRBJ2-7; D remains ambiguous. The germline gives CDR1 SGHRS, CDR2 YFSETQ. CDR3 length: 12 residues. Trimming shortened V by 4 bases and J by 6 bases, and 11 bases separated the two germline ends. CDR3 coding DNA: TGCGCCAGCAGCAGACCCTGCGGCGAGCAGTACGTC. Translating it yields CASSRPCGEQYV.

The chain recombines TRBV12-5 with TRBJ2-1, with D perhaps matching TRBD2 (6 bases). Germline CDR1 LGHNT, CDR2 FRNRAP. Between the trimmed V and J ends, which lost 4 bases and 4 bases, there was a span of 11 bases. This CDR3 comprises 14 residues. The CDR3 DNA reads as TGTGCTAGTGGTTGGGCTAGCGAATACAATGAGCAGTTCTTC. This sequence encodes CASGWASEYNEQFF.

The V call is TRBV5-4, the J call TRBJ2-1, with D unresolved. This CDR3 region has 15 residues. Between the trimmed V and J ends, which lost 0 bases and 3 bases, there was a span of 10 bases. Germline V gene sequence: CDR1 SGHNT, CDR2 YYREEE (reference sequence). CDR3 in amino acids: CASSLGSFVYNEQFF. CDR3 nucleotides: TGTGCCAGCAGCTTGGGCAGTTTCGTCTACAATGAGCAGTTCTTC. Looking up the rest from reference TRBV5-4 and TRBJ2-1 gives the full variable domain: ETGVTQSPTHLIKTRGQQVTLRCSSQSGHNTVSWYQQALGQGPQFIFQYYREEENGRGNFPPRFSGLQFPNYSSELNVNALELDDSALYLCASSLGSFVYNEQFFGPGTRLTVL.

This sequence joins TRBV5-8 and TRBJ1-1, with a weak D call TRBD1 (6 bases). Germline V gene sequence: CDR1 SGHTS, CDR2 YDEGEE. V was shortened by 2 bases and J by 8 bases, with 13 bases between the two germline ends. The CDR3 has 13 amino acids. The CDR3 spells CASSFQGSAEAFF. As DNA, the CDR3 is TGTGCCAGCAGCTTCCAGGGGTCCGCCGAAGCTTTCTTT.

The chain carries TRBV6-1 and TRBJ1-5; a weak D match, TRBD1 (5 bases). This CDR3 has 14 amino acids. V lost 2 bases to trimming and J lost 7 bases, with 12 bases between them. CDR1 is MNHNS, CDR2 SASEGT, per germline. In nucleotides, the CDR3 is TGTGCCAGCAGTGAAAACTTGGGGCGGCAGCCCCAGCATTTT. This encodes CASSENLGRQPQHF.

The J gene is TRBJ1-2, the V gene TRBV3-1 (or the pseudogene TRBV3-2); TRBD1 matches 8 bases. Germline lookup yields CDR1 LGHDT and CDR2 YNNKEL (reference sequence). This CDR3 is built from 16 residues. With 1 base clipped from V and 2 bases from J, the junction kept 6 bases outside the gene matches. CDR3 sequence reads: CASSQVQGQGNYGYTF. CDR3 DNA: TGTGCCAGCAGCCAAGTCCAAGGACAGGGAAACTATGGCTACACCTTC.

V and J are TRBV9 and TRBJ1-3; 11 positions match TRBD1. V lost 4 bases to trimming and J lost 1 base; unmatched junction nucleotides: 4. The length of the CDR3 is 16 residues. Germline V gene data show CDR1 as SGDLS and CDR2 as YYNGEE. This CDR3 is CASSSGTGGSGNTIYF. DNA of the CDR3: TGTGCCAGCAGCTCAGGGACAGGGGGTTCTGGAAACACCATATATTTT. Variable domain in full (rest from reference TRBV9 and TRBJ1-3): DSGVTQTPKHLITATGQRVTLRCSPRSGDLSVYWYQQSLDQGLQFLIQYYNGEERAKGNILERFSAQQFPDLHSELNLSSLELGDSALYFCASSSGTGGSGNTIYFGEGSWLTVV.

The rearrangement uses TRBV7-2 and TRBJ1-1, with a possible D match to TRBD1 (5 bases). Deletions cut 5 bases from V and 2 bases from J, with 12 bases between. Germline assignment: CDR1 SGHTA and CDR2 FQGNSA. CDR3 length: 14 amino acids. The CDR3 nucleotides read TGTGCCAGCAGCCCGGGACTTGGTAACACTGAAGCTTTCTTT. It specifies CASSPGLGNTEAFF.

This CDR3 reads CASSPAGIMETQYF. In nucleotides, the CDR3 is TGTGCCAGCAGCCCGGCGGGGATTATGGAGACCCAGTACTTC. The V gene is TRBV5-5, the J gene TRBJ2-5; D possibly corresponds to TRBD2 (6 bases). Trimming pared 4 bases from V and 5 bases from J, leaving 15 bases between. Germline V CDR1 and CDR2: SGHKS, YYEKEE (reference sequence). This CDR3 is 14 amino acids long.

V usage is TRBV6-1 and J usage is TRBJ2-7, with TRBD2 identical over 9 bases. Germline trimming cut 1 base from V and 4 bases from J; bases unmatched to any gene: 5. This CDR3 has 15 amino acids. Germline CDR1 reads MNHNS; CDR2 reads SASEGT. This chain's CDR3 is CASSEGLAVTYEQYV. The CDR3 nucleotides are TGTGCCAGCAGTGAAGGACTAGCGGTGACATACGAGCAGTACGTC.

The chain combines TRBV18 with TRBJ1-1; D gene ambiguous. Deletions cut 6 bases from V and 12 bases from J, with 20 bases between. CDR1 and CDR2 (germline): KGHSH, LQKENI. This CDR3 has 13 residues. The CDR3 protein is CASSRSDWAETFF. The CDR3 DNA reads as TGTGCCAGCTCGCGCTCGGACTGGGCTGAGACTTTCTTT.

The chain employs TRBV18 and TRBJ2-2, with TRBD2 matching over 9 bases. Germline V gene lookup returns CDR1 KGHSH and CDR2 LQKENI. The CDR3 loop spans 15 amino acids. V dropped 3 bases and J dropped 3; count of bases not matched to a gene: 2. CDR3 in amino acids: CASSPWTSDTGELFF. As DNA, the CDR3 is TGTGCCAGCTCACCCTGGACTAGCGACACCGGGGAGCTGTTTTTT.

A word on this clone: A junction boundary mismatches the germline segment, possibly from a read error. The chain uses TRBV11-3 and TRBJ1-2; the D is unclear. Germline-derived CDR1 and CDR2 are SGHNT and YENEEA. There are 11 residues in the CDR3. The CDR3 loop reads CASSSDYGYTF. As DNA, the CDR3 is TGTGCCAGCAGCTCTGACTACGGCTACACCTTC.

This clone was seen only once. The J gene is TRBJ2-1, the V gene TRBV24-1; 10 positions match TRBD2. After removal of 2 bases from V and 0 bases from J, the junction contained 0 bases not matched to a gene. CDR3 size: 16 residues. Germline CDR1 and CDR2: KGHDR and SFDVKD. The CDR3 reads CATSDSSGSSYNEQFF. CDR3 DNA: TGTGCCACCAGTGATTCTAGCGGGAGCTCCTACAATGAGCAGTTCTTC.

The J gene is TRBJ2-1, the V gene TRBV19; TRBD2 aligns across 7 bases. V lost 8 bases and J lost 8; bases outside the gene matches: 12. CDR1 is LNHDA, CDR2 SQIVND, per germline (reference sequence). This CDR3 has 14 residues. The CDR3 here is CASSTPGLDHEQFF. The CDR3 DNA sequence: TGTGCCAGTTCAACCCCTGGACTAGACCATGAGCAGTTCTTC.

V and J are TRBV29-1 and TRBJ2-2, with D perhaps TRBD2 (7 bases). CDR1 is SQVTM, CDR2 ANQGSEA, per germline. V was trimmed by 4 bases and J by 2 bases, leaving 14 bases between them. The CDR3 runs 15 residues. As DNA, the CDR3 is TGCAGCGTTGTAGTCGGGGGGCGAAACACCGGGGAGCTGTTTTTT. Its translation is CSVVVGGRNTGELFF.

The chain is built from TRBV5-1 and TRBJ2-2; weak D call: TRBD1 (6 bases). CDR1 and CDR2 (germline): SGHRS, YFSETQ. The germline V and J ends were trimmed by 7 bases and 1 base, with 11 bases remaining between them. CDR3 length equals 14 residues. The CDR3 spells CASQMGQNTGELFF. DNA for the CDR3: TGCGCCAGCCAAATGGGACAGAACACCGGGGAGCTGTTTTTT.

This chain connects TRBV24-1 to TRBJ2-1, with a possible D match to TRBD1 (5 bases). CDR1 and CDR2 from the germline V gene are KGHDR and SFDVKD. This CDR3 is built from 16 residues. Trimming took off 0 bases at V and 8 bases at J, with 16 bases between the two ends. In DNA, the CDR3 is TGTGCCACCAGTGATTTGAACTGGGCAGGGAACGATGAGCAGTTCTTC. Translated, it gives CATSDLNWAGNDEQFF.

The V and J genes are TRBV3-1 (or the pseudogene TRBV3-2) and TRBJ2-2; D uncertain. The CDR3 sequence is 14 residues long. CDR1 is LGHDT and CDR2 is YNNKEL in the germline V gene (reference sequence). The V gene lost 1 base and the J gene lost 1 base, with 4 bases spanning the gap. CDR3 DNA: TGTGCCAGCAGCCAAGTTCGGAACACCGGGGAGCTGTTTTTT. It translates to CASSQVRNTGELFF.

The chain links TRBV19 to TRBJ2-3; TRBD1 matches at 8 bases. V lost 6 bases, J lost 2 bases, and 16 bases stayed unmatched. This CDR3 has 18 amino acids. The germline V gene encodes CDR1 LNHDA and CDR2 SQIVND (reference sequence). CDR3 in amino acids: CASRSLPGTGSSTDTQYF. For the CDR3, the DNA is TGTGCCAGTAGATCGCTTCCCGGGACAGGAAGTTCCACAGATACGCAGTATTTT.

CDR3 coding DNA: TGTGCCAGTAGGGACCGGGACAGATTACTCTATGGCTACACCTTC. It specifies CASRDRDRLLYGYTF. This chain connects TRBV19 to TRBJ1-2; TRBD1 agrees at 7 bases. V shed 6 bases and J 4 bases; nucleotides not matched to a gene: 11. The CDR3 length is 15 residues. Germline CDR1 is LNHDA and CDR2 is SQIVND (reference sequence).

The chain joins TRBV7-9 to TRBJ1-1; possibly TRBD1 for D (5 bases). Germline lookup yields CDR1 SEHNR and CDR2 FQNEAQ (reference sequence). V was trimmed by 1 base and J by 3 bases, leaving 6 bases between them. The CDR3 is 13 residues long. CDR3 region: CASSLGQHTEAFF. The CDR3 bases are TGTGCCAGCAGCTTAGGACAGCACACTGAAGCTTTCTTT.

The CDR3 nucleotides are TGCGCCAGCAGCCATACGGGACAGGGGGGCTCTGGGGCCAACGTCCTGACTTTC. This sequence encodes CASSHTGQGGSGANVLTF. This chain links TRBV5-1 with TRBJ2-6; 11 bases are shared with TRBD1. The CDR3 is 18 amino acids. The V segment lost 4 bases and the J segment 0 bases; nucleotides outside the gene matches: 6. Germline values: CDR1 SGHRS, CDR2 YFSETQ.

The gene calls are TRBV3-1 (or the pseudogene TRBV3-2) and TRBJ2-5, with 9 bases matching TRBD2. Germline CDR1 is LGHDT and CDR2 is YNNKEL (reference sequence). Unmatched junction bases numbered 11, after V lost 5 bases and J lost 1 base. CDR3 length equals 17 residues. The CDR3 DNA reads as TGTGCCAGCAGCTACCCCGAGACTAGCGGCAGCCAAGAGACCCAGTACTTC. This translates into CASSYPETSGSQETQYF.

The chain links TRBV11-2 to TRBJ2-1, with 8 positions matching TRBD2. Germline V gene lookup returns CDR1 SGHAT and CDR2 FQNNGV. The junction had 11 bases not matched to a gene; V was cut back by 6 bases and J by 7 bases. The CDR3 contains 15 residues. The CDR3 sequence is CASSPLAEGGNEQFF. CDR3 sequence (DNA): TGTGCCAGCAGTCCACTAGCGGAGGGTGGTAATGAGCAGTTCTTC.

The rearrangement joins TRBV7-6 to TRBJ2-1, with D tentatively TRBD1 (6 bases). The length of the CDR3 is 14 residues. V was shortened by 4 bases and J by 8 bases, with 15 bases between the two germline ends. Germline values: CDR1 SGHVS, CDR2 FNYEAQ. The CDR3 reads CASSSSSQGHEQFF. The CDR3 bases are TGTGCCAGCAGCTCTAGCTCCCAGGGGCATGAGCAGTTCTTC.